This T cell receptor beta chain comes out of a study of OX40 agonist ivuxolimab in advanced cancers. Findings of the study overall: Some nonresponders also had low normalized T-cell clonal expansion. At 0.1 to 3.0 mg/kg and by week 6, CD4+ and CD8+ T cells in the blood had expanded clonally.

Turning to this clone: The antigen is unknown.

Sequenced by immunoSEQ multiplex PCR; TCRdb stores in-frame clones only, minus some. Altogether about 74,000 clones are present, more than 70% being singletons, with the ten largest covering approximately 2.1%. The specimen was CD4+ or CD8+ T cells sorted from blood, collected in a trial of the OX40 agonist ivuxolimab. The sequence came from an adult with an advanced solid tumor such as melanoma, head and neck, liver or kidney cancer.

This CDR3 reads CASSYSSPGRSNTIYF. The CDR3 DNA is TGTGCCAGCAGTTACTCCTCTCCCGGACGGAGTAACACCATATATTTT. The chain recombines TRBV6-5 with TRBJ1-3; D remains ambiguous. This CDR3 is 16 amino acids long. V was trimmed by 0 bases and J by 7 bases, leaving 16 bases between them. Germline assignment: CDR1 MNHEY and CDR2 SVGAGI.